This is a list of T cell receptor beta chains from one sample in a study of siplizumab effects on memory and regulatory T cells. Antigen specificity for these receptors is unknown. The table came from immunoSEQ multiplex PCR; TCRdb's copy has only in-frame clones and leaves some out. The sample shows approximately 13,000 clones, roughly 43% of them seen only once. Material for sequencing was CFSE-low (dividing) CD8+ T cells sorted from an allogeneic mixed lymphocyte reaction. All receptors come from a human donor in good health; the cells came from an allogeneic mixed lymphocyte reaction. Each CDR3 is given with its conserved first and last residue. Clone size appears in some rows only: once, few, many, or a class for an expanded clone.

clone size: few; J gene: TRBJ2-5; V gene: TRBV25-1; CDR3 protein: CASARRGGEQETQYF
clone size: NA; J gene: TRBJ2-5; V gene: TRBV5-1; CDR3 protein: CASSIWENYQETQYF
clone size: medium-sized; J gene: TRBJ2-1; V gene: TRBV7-6; CDR3 protein: CASSPTSGGYNEQFF
clone size: NA; J gene: TRBJ2-1; V gene: TRBV27; CDR3 protein: CASSLGGWNEQFF
clone size: few; J gene: TRBJ2-7; V gene: TRBV4-2; CDR3 protein: CASSQEGGDGAYEQYF
clone size: NA; J gene: TRBJ1-2; V gene: TRBV13; CDR3 protein: CASSLRGSNYGYTF
clone size: medium-sized; J gene: TRBJ2-3; V gene: TRBV5-1; CDR3 protein: CASSLASGGADTQYF
clone size: NA; J gene: TRBJ2-7; V gene: TRBV6-4; CDR3 protein: CASRVYEQYF
clone size: few; J gene: TRBJ2-3; V gene: TRBV7-9; CDR3 protein: CASSPRGGLTDTQYF
clone size: NA; J gene: TRBJ2-1; V gene: TRBV7-9; CDR3 protein: CASSLELRLLAYNEQFF
clone size: NA; J gene: TRBJ2-3; V gene: TRBV19; CDR3 protein: CASSIGSSSTDTQYF
clone size: NA; J gene: TRBJ2-3; V gene: TRBV29-1; CDR3 protein: CSVEVRGVPTDTQYF
clone size: NA; J gene: TRBJ1-4; V gene: TRBV5-4; CDR3 protein: CASRPDRGSEKLFF
clone size: NA; J gene: TRBJ2-1; V gene: TRBV5-6; CDR3 protein: CASSLVFTSGLNEQFF
clone size: NA; J gene: TRBJ1-5; V gene: TRBV6-6; CDR3 protein: CASSPLGSNQPQHF
clone size: NA; J gene: TRBJ2-7; V gene: TRBV6-5; CDR3 protein: CASSEGYEQYF
clone size: NA; J gene: TRBJ1-4; V gene: TRBV7-2; CDR3 protein: CASSLTGGANEKLFF
clone size: NA; J gene: TRBJ2-5; V gene: TRBV7-9; CDR3 protein: CASSPPQETQYF
clone size: medium-sized; J gene: TRBJ1-1; V gene: TRBV30; CDR3 protein: CAWRLQGSWDNTEAFF
clone size: NA; J gene: TRBJ2-7; V gene: TRBV27; CDR3 protein: CASSLGLATYEQYF
clone size: few; J gene: TRBJ2-3; V gene: TRBV7-9; CDR3 protein: CASSSRLTSGGFSDTQYF
clone size: few; J gene: TRBJ2-1; V gene: TRBV7-3; CDR3 protein: CASSLDSGSYNEQFF
clone size: NA; J gene: TRBJ1-1; V gene: TRBV7-9; CDR3 protein: CASSLGLPGNTEAFF
clone size: NA; J gene: TRBJ2-1; V gene: TRBV2; CDR3 protein: CAHVAGGSVYNEQFF
clone size: NA; J gene: TRBJ1-4; V gene: TRBV5-8; CDR3 protein: CASSLGDREYGEKLFF
clone size: medium-sized; J gene: TRBJ2-7; V gene: TRBV7-9; CDR3 protein: CASSPRDILPSPSYEQYF
clone size: NA; J gene: TRBJ2-1; V gene: TRBV9; CDR3 protein: CASSVVGGPYNEQFF
clone size: NA; J gene: TRBJ2-5; V gene: TRBV13; CDR3 protein: CASSLVTDFGETQYF
clone size: NA; J gene: TRBJ1-4; V gene: TRBV27; CDR3 protein: CASSSGDSTNEKLFF
clone size: medium-sized; J gene: TRBJ2-7; V gene: TRBV2; CDR3 protein: CASSWTSGSYEQYF
clone size: few; J gene: TRBJ2-2; V gene: TRBV7-3; CDR3 protein: CASSPSVTVLWGTGELFF